These 18 T cell receptor beta chains originate from one sample sequenced in a study of cytomegalovirus exposure and HLA in healthy donors (dated by TCRdb to 2016 to 2017). Libraries were made using the immunoSEQ multiplex PCR assay. The multiplex PCR relied on a mix of 60 forward primers for TCR Vbeta segments and 13 reverse primers for TCR Jbeta segments. The immuneACCESS repertoire file appears here via TCRdb, limited to in-frame rearrangements. These files lack a portion of the clones; in checked studies, under half of the deficit traces to unresolved V genes, and the cause of the others is not known. The table for this sample lists roughly 180,000 clones; 84% of them were counted only once. The ten largest clones represent 4.8% of the sample. Material: PBMCs. All receptors derive from a man younger than 30 in good health and CMV-seronegative.

The DNA for the CDR3 is TGTGCCGGCCCGGGAAACGAGCAGTACTTC. Its translation: CAGPGNEQYF. The gene calls are TRBV6-5 and TRBJ2-7, with D possibly matching TRBD2 (5 bases). The V gene's germline CDR1 is MNHEY and CDR2 SVGAGI. The germline V and J ends were trimmed by 11 bases and 5 bases, with 10 bases remaining between them. The CDR3 sequence is 10 residues long.

This clone came up once. The sample contains more than one DNA sequence encoding this CDR3. The V gene is TRBV7-9, the J gene TRBJ2-7; D may be TRBD1 (6 bases). There are 12 residues in the CDR3. The V end was cut by 3 bases, the J end by 6 bases, with 9 bases between. Germline assignment: CDR1 SEHNR and CDR2 FQNEAQ (reference sequence). The CDR3 DNA follows: TGTGCCAGCAGCTTTCAGGGGTCCGAGCAGTACTTC. As protein: CASSFQGSEQYF.

This sequence joins TRBV7-9 and TRBJ2-7; TRBD1 agrees at 8 bases. Germline assignment: CDR1 SEHNR and CDR2 FQNEAQ (reference sequence). Unmatched junction bases numbered 2, after V lost 5 bases and J lost 2 bases. There are 13 residues in the CDR3. DNA of the CDR3: TGTGCCAGCAGCGGGGACAGGCCCTACGAGCAGTACTTC. Translating gives CASSGDRPYEQYF.

This chain uses TRBV9 with TRBJ1-5; possibly TRBD1 for D (6 bases). The CDR3 covers 15 residues. The V gene lost 0 bases and the J gene lost 11 bases, with 18 bases spanning the gap. In germline, CDR1 is SGDLS, CDR2 YYNGEE. Written as DNA, the CDR3 is TGTGCCAGCAGCGTAGGGGGGGGGCCTGGGCAGGCCCAGCATTTT. Its translation: CASSVGGGPGQAQHF.

In its sample, this clone was seen once. This rearrangement joins TRBV2 to TRBJ2-3; the D is unclear. The V gene's germline CDR1 is SNHLY and CDR2 FYNNEI. This CDR3 has 11 residues. V lost 7 bases, J lost 2 bases, and 4 bases lay in between. CDR3 sequence reads: CASTSTDTQYF. In DNA, the CDR3 is TGTGCCAGCACCTCCACAGATACGCAGTATTTT.

The V call is TRBV7-9, the J call TRBJ1-3; no clear D. This CDR3 spans 14 amino acids. Germline CDR1 reads SEHNR; CDR2 reads FQNEAQ (reference sequence). Trimming took off 5 bases at V and 7 bases at J, with 15 bases between the two ends. The CDR3 DNA sequence: TGTGCCAGCAGCCCGACTCCTGGCGGGAACACCATATATTTT. It is translated as CASSPTPGGNTIYF.

This clone has a single count. At one end the junction does not follow the germline gene, possibly because of a read error. The chain carries TRBV7-9 and TRBJ1-2, with TRBD1 matching 8 bases. The CDR3 totals 17 residues. Germline loops: CDR1 SEHNR, CDR2 FQNEAQ (reference sequence). The CDR3 DNA follows: TGTGCCAGCAGCTCCTGGACAGGGCCTCGGACCGCTTGGCTTCCAAACTTC. It translates to CASSSWTGPRTAWLPNF.

The genes are TRBV27 and TRBJ1-1; D not certain. The CDR3 loop spans 14 amino acids. Trimming left V 8 bases short and J 0 bases short, with 13 bases between. Germline values: CDR1 MNHEY, CDR2 SMNVEV (reference sequence). The CDR3 sequence: CASSYSTMNTEAFF. The CDR3 DNA is TGTGCCAGCTCTTACAGCACCATGAACACTGAAGCTTTCTTT.

The chain recombines TRBV20-1 with TRBJ2-1; D is unclear. V lost 3 bases and J 6 bases, leaving 6 bases between the germline ends. CDR1 is DFQATT, CDR2 SNEGSKA, per germline (reference sequence). The CDR3 is made up of 11 amino acids. CDR3 in DNA: TGCAGTGCTAGTAGTTTCAATGAGCAGTTCTTC. As protein: CSASSFNEQFF.

V and J are TRBV7-9 and TRBJ1-2; 11 nucleotides line up with TRBD1. V gave up 0 bases and J gave up 4 bases; unmatched junction bases: 7. CDR1 is SEHNR, CDR2 FQNEAQ, per germline (reference sequence). The CDR3 covers 17 residues. CDR3 DNA: TGTGCCAGCAGCTTAGCCCTAGGACAGGGGGCCTTCTATGGCTACACCTTC. Its protein product is CASSLALGQGAFYGYTF.

J is TRBJ1-6 and V is TRBV7-9; TRBD1 is a possible D gene (5 bases). CDR3 length equals 12 residues. Germline lookup yields CDR1 SEHNR and CDR2 FQNEAQ (reference sequence). Trimming removed 6 bases at V and 15 bases at J, with 15 bases between. The CDR3: CASSQGGVYLHF. In DNA form, the CDR3 reads TGTGCCAGCAGTCAGGGTGGGGTATACCTCCACTTT.

The CDR3 reads CASSIGVRGSNQPQHF. CDR3 nucleotides: TGTGCCAGCAGCATAGGGGTTCGGGGGAGCAATCAGCCCCAGCATTTT. The chain is built from TRBV7-6 and TRBJ1-5; TRBD1 is a possible D gene (5 bases). The CDR3 contains 16 residues. Germline CDR1 and CDR2: SGHVS and FNYEAQ. V gave up 5 bases and J gave up 1 base, with 15 bases separating them.

CDR3 region: CASSPRGYGYTF. CDR3 nucleotide sequence: TGTGCCAGCAGCCCACGAGGATATGGCTACACCTTC. This chain uses TRBV28 with TRBJ1-2; D not certain. CDR3 length: 12 amino acids. V was trimmed by 6 bases and J by 5 bases, leaving 10 bases between them. The germline gives CDR1 MDHEN, CDR2 SYDVKM.

J is TRBJ2-7 and V is TRBV11-2; D not certain. CDR3 length equals 15 residues. V was shortened by 3 bases and J by 2 bases, with 14 bases between the two germline ends. Per germline, CDR1 SGHAT and CDR2 FQNNGV. CDR3 in amino acids: CASSFPGLYPYEQYF. In DNA form, the CDR3 reads TGTGCCAGCAGCTTTCCGGGTCTCTATCCCTACGAGCAGTACTTC.

This clone appeared once. The sample carries other DNA sequences with the same CDR3. The J gene is TRBJ1-1, the V gene TRBV29-1; no clear D gene. Deletions cut 6 bases from V and 4 bases from J, with 6 bases between. CDR1 and CDR2 (germline): SQVTM, ANQGSEA. The CDR3 covers 10 residues. This CDR3 is CSVRVTEAFF. The CDR3 DNA reads TGCAGCGTGAGGGTCACTGAAGCTTTCTTT.

This clone has a single count. This chain joins TRBV5-1 and TRBJ2-7; D is undetermined. Per the germline V gene, CDR1 is SGHRS and CDR2 is YFSETQ. V was cut by 7 bases and J by 2 bases, with 16 bases left in between. CDR3 size: 14 residues. CDR3 nucleotides: TGCGCCAGCGGTTTTGGAGCCCCAACCTACGAGCAGTACTTC. Translation: CASGFGAPTYEQYF.

The rearrangement joins TRBV21-1 to TRBJ2-7; no DNA check was done on the table's D call, TRBD1. TRBV21-1 is a listed pseudogene. This CDR3 spans 13 amino acids. The CDR3 sequence: CASSKGQGYEQYF. The DNA of the CDR3 is TGTGCCAGCAGCAAAGGACAGGGGTACGAGCAGTACTTC.

This clone appeared once. The chain employs TRBV28 and TRBJ2-7; D remains ambiguous. V gave up 3 bases and J gave up 6 bases, with 15 bases separating them. This CDR3 region has 14 residues. Germline loops: CDR1 MDHEN, CDR2 SYDVKM. CDR3 DNA: TGTGCCAGCAGTTTTTACGTGCTGGCAGGCGAGCAGTACTTC. It specifies CASSFYVLAGEQYF.